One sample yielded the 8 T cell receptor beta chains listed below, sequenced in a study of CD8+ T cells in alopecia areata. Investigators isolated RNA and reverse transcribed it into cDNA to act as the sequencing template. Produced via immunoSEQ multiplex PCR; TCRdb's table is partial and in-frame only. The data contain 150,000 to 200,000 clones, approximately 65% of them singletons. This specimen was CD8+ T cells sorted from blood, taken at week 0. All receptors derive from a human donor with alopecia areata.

The CDR3 DNA reads as TGTGCCAGCAGACACCGGGACAGGGAAAACACTGAAGCTTTCTTT. Residues: CASRHRDRENTEAFF. The gene calls are TRBV6-5 and TRBJ1-1; 9 bases map to TRBD1. CDR1 and CDR2 from the germline V gene are MNHEY and SVGAGI. CDR3 length: 15 amino acids. Trimming at V came to 6 bases and at J to 2 bases, leaving 7 bases not matched to a gene.

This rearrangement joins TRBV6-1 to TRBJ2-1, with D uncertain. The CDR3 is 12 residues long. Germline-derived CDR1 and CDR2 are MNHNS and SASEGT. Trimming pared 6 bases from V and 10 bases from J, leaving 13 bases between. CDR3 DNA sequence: TGTGCCAGCAGCCTTGCCTTCCGAGAGCAGTTCTTC. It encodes CASSLAFREQFF.

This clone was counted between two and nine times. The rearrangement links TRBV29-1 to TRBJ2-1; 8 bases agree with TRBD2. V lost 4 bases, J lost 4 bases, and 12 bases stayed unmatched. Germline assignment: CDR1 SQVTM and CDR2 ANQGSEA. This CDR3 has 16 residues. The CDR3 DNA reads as TGCAGCGTTGTTTCAGCGGGGGCTCCGGATTACAATGAGCAGTTCTTC. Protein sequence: CSVVSAGAPDYNEQFF.

CDR3 in amino acids: CASSLGLREAFF. The CDR3 DNA sequence: TGTGCCAGCAGCTTAGGGTTGCGGGAAGCGTTCTTC. The chain uses TRBV7-9 and TRBJ2-1, with a possible D match to TRBD2 (6 bases). The CDR3 extends over 12 amino acids. Trimming cost V 1 base and J 15 bases, with 13 bases left between them. Germline CDR1 and CDR2: SEHNR and FQNEAQ (reference sequence). Full variable domain (remainder filled in from reference TRBV7-9 and TRBJ2-1): DTGVSQNPRHKITKRGQNVTFRCDPISEHNRLYWYRQTLGQGPEFLTYFQNEAQLEKSRLLSDRFSAERPKGSFSTLEIQRTEQGDSAMYLCASSLGLREAFFGPGTRLTVL.

The CDR3 sequence is CASSRLYRDRGETQYF. For the CDR3, the DNA is TGCGCCAGCAGCCGACTTTACCGGGACAGGGGAGAGACCCAGTACTTC. The V and J genes are TRBV4-1 and TRBJ2-5; TRBD1 agrees at 10 bases. Per germline, CDR1 MGHRA and CDR2 YSYEKL. The CDR3 is 16 amino acids. The ends lost 4 bases at V and 4 bases at J; junction bases unmatched: 9.

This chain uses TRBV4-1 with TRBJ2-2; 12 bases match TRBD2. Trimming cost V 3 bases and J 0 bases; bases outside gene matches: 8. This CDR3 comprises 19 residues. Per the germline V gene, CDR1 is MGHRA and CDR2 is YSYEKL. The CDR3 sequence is CASSQILGLAGPNTGELFF. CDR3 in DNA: TGCGCCAGCAGCCAGATCCTAGGACTAGCGGGACCGAACACCGGGGAGCTGTTTTTT.

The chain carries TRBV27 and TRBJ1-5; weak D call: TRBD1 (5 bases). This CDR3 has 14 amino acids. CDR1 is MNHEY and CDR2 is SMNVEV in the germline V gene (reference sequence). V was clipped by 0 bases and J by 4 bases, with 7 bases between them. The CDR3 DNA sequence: TGTGCCAGCAGTTTATCGGAGGGGAATCAGCCCCAGCATTTT. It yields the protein CASSLSEGNQPQHF.

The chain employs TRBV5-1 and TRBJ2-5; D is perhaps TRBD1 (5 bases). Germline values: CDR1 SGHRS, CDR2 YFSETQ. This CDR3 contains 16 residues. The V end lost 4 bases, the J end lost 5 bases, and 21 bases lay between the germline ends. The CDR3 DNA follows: TGCGCCAGCAGCGATCCTCTTACAGGCACCGGGGAGACCCAGTACTTC. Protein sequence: CASSDPLTGTGETQYF. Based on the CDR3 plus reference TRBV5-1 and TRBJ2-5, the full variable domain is KAGVTQTPRYLIKTRGQQVTLSCSPISGHRSVSWYQQTPGQGLQFLFEYFSETQRNKGNFPGRFSGRQFSNSRSEMNVSTLELGDSALYLCASSDPLTGTGETQYFGPGTRLLVL.